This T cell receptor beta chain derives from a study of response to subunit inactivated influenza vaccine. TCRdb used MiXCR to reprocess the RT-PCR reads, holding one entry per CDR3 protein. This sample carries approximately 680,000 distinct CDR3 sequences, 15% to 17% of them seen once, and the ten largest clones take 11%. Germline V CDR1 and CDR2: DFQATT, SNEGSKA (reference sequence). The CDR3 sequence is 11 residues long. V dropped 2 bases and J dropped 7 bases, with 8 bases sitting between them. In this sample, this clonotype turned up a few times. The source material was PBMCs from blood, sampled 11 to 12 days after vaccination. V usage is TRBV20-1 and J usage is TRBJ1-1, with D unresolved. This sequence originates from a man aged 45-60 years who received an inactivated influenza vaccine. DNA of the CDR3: TGCAGTGCTAGACCAGGAGGTGAAGCTTTCTTT. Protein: CSARPGGEAFF.